This is a list of T cell receptor beta chains from one sample in a study of blood T cells in healthy people across ages. TCRdb analysed the 5' RACE reads with MiXCR anew, one entry per CDR3 protein. The sample holds over 600,000 distinct CDR3 sequences, around 20% seen once. Sequenced material: blood. Receptors originate from a man in his sixties or seventies in good health. CDR3s leave out the opening cysteine and the closing phenylalanine or tryptophan.

V gene,CDR3 protein
TRBV3-1,ASSQDSGGGHT
TRBV15,ATSRHSQSGANVLT
TRBV3-1,ASSQEGGEAF
TRBV7-9,ASSFGLAGTPYNEQF
TRBV29-1,SADRGEEQF
TRBV5-1,ASSLEGVGGANVLT
TRBV7-6,ASNLDVGPYEQY
TRBV7-9,ASSLQGSGNEKLF
TRBV6-1,ASLGRGASGSYNEQF
TRBV20-1,SARDGTSARWNEQF
TRBV18,ASSPPTGQLSYEQY
TRBV11-2,ASSAERRGNNEQF
TRBV6-5,ASSYSRGTSTDTQY
TRBV10-3,AISETYPGVQPQH
TRBV6-5,ASEQLGRIYEQY
TRBV13,ASSYSVDTQY
TRBV4-2,ASSSDWGDYL
TRBV12-3/TRBV12-4,ASSTAAQETQY
TRBV14,ASSHPGTSGLPYEQY
TRBV4-1,ASSLKFQGVGNSPLH
TRBV5-4,ASSLDPGLAVGEQF
TRBV29-1,SVVGAGEQY
TRBV2,ASMKGGANTGELF
TRBV5-1,ASSQGGDYGYT
TRBV4-1,ASSQGVGRLSGELF
TRBV4-1,ASSPGLARSSYNEQF
TRBV28,ASSPGGMTEAF
TRBV5-1,ASSVRTGVDEQF
TRBV3-1,ASSQAGGPSYEQY
TRBV2,ASSGIAGGPDEQF
TRBV5-1,ASGPKTSGTYNEQF
TRBV11-2,ASSSPGLAGGLYEQY
TRBV5-1,ASSFRLAGGDTQY
TRBV20-1,SARRGTGGDDTQY
TRBV20-1,SATLVPTDTQY
TRBV4-1,ASRGASGNSVYNEQF
TRBV28,ASSTSSGRAPDTQY
TRBV29-1,SVAETYNSPLH
TRBV27,ASTGTSAGETQY
TRBV11-2,ASSSQIFREINTEAF
TRBV6-2/TRBV6-3,ASSYGLAVSYEQY
TRBV29-1,SACGFEGTEAF
TRBV12-3/TRBV12-4,ASNLAGVGNEQF
TRBV3-1,ASSLASGSGETQY
TRBV12-3/TRBV12-4,ASSVAGGTYNEQF
TRBV25-1,ASSDGDRGNTIY
TRBV18,ASSPPGQTVQPQH
TRBV7-9,ASSLVWRTGELF
TRBV29-1,SVPRAVTDTQY
TRBV28,ASRESRDSLY